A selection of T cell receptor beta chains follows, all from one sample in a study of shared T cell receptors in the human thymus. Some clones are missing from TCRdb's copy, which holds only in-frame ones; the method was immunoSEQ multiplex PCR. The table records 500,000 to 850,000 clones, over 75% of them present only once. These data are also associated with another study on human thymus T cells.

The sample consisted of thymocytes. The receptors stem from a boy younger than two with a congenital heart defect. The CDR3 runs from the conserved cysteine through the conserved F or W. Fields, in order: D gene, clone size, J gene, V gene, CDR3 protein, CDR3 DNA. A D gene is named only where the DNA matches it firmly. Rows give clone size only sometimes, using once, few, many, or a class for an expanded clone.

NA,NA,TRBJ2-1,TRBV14,CASSQESIRGNEQFF,TGTGCCAGCAGCCAAGAATCGATCAGGGGCAATGAGCAGTTCTTC
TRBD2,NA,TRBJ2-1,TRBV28,CASSFPSGIGNEQFF,TGTGCCAGCAGTTTCCCTAGCGGGATAGGGAATGAGCAGTTCTTC
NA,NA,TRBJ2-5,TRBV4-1,CASSQARDRDETQYF,TGCGCCAGCAGCCAAGCCCGGGATCGGGATGAGACCCAGTACTTC
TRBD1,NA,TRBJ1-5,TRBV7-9,CASSSGQSNQPQHF,TGTGCCAGCAGCTCGGGACAGTCAAATCAGCCCCAGCATTTT
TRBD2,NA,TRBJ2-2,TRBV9,CASSTRSGTSGSTGELFF,TGTGCCAGCAGCACGCGATCCGGGACTAGCGGGAGTACCGGGGAGCTGTTTTTT
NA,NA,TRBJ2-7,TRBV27,CASTGRVESEQYF,TGTGCCAGCACGGGCAGGGTGGAGAGCGAGCAGTACTTC
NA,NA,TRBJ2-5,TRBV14,CASSQVGGTQYF,TGTGCCAGCAGCCAGGTCGGGGGGACCCAGTACTTC
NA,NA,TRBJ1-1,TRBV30,CAWSLEGRLNTEAFF,TGTGCCTGGAGCCTTGAGGGCAGATTGAACACTGAAGCTTTCTTT
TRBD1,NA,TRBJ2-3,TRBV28,CASRPGTGKGSDTQYF,TGTGCCAGCAGGCCAGGGACAGGGAAGGGTTCAGATACGCAGTATTTT
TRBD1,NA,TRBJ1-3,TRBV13,CASSFGQGGRSGNTIYF,TGTGCCAGCAGCTTCGGACAGGGGGGACGCTCTGGAAACACCATATATTTT
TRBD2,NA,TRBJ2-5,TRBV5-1,CASSTGTSGSVGRETQYF,TGCGCCAGCAGCACCGGGACTAGCGGGAGTGTTGGGCGAGAGACCCAGTACTTC
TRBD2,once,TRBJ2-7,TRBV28,CASSPLSGGDYEQYF,TGTGCCAGCAGCCCACTTAGCGGGGGGGACTACGAGCAGTACTTC
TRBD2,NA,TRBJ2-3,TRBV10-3,CAISEAAGGTDTQYF,TGTGCCATCAGTGAAGCAGCGGGAGGCACAGATACGCAGTATTTT
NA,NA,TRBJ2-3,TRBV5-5,CASSQARESGLF,TGTGCCAGCAGCCAGGCTAGGGAGTCGGGTCTTTTT
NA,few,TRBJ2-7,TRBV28,CASSGHEQYF,TGTGCCAGCAGCGGTCACGAGCAGTACTTC
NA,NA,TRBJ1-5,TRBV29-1,CSGGGREYQPQHF,TGCAGCGGCGGGGGGAGGGAGTATCAGCCCCAGCATTTT
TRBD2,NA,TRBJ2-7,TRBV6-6,CASSNQRDPYEQYF,TGTGCCAGCAGTAACCAGCGGGATCCCTACGAGCAGTACTTC
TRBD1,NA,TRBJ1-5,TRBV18,CASSPRDRDQPQHF,TGTGCCAGCTCACCACGGGACAGAGATCAGCCCCAGCATTTT